The source of this TCR beta chain is a study of neurological immune-mediated disorders. CDR3 length: 16 amino acids. V was clipped by 2 bases and J by 0 bases, with 12 bases between them. The germline gives CDR1 MNHEY, CDR2 SVGAGI. This clonotype was detected ten times or more. TCRdb processed the 5' RACE reads anew with MiXCR; each CDR3 protein has one entry. The sample consists of more than 30,000 distinct CDR3 sequences, about 7% of them appearing once. Material: CD4+ T cells from blood. The TCR sequence derives from a man aged 50-59 years in good health. The genes are TRBV6-5 and TRBJ2-3; D gene uncertain. CDR3 DNA sequence: TGTGCCAGCAGTTACGGCCCTCGCTCTAGCACAGATACGCAGTATTTT. It translates to CASSYGPRSSTDTQYF.